These T cell receptor beta chains were read from a single sample in a study of blood T cell repertoires in COVID-19. Method: immunoSEQ multiplex PCR; TCRdb's copy keeps in-frame clones and lacks some. This sample has about 270,000 clones, with around nine tenths found just once. Material: peripheral blood. Receptors were obtained from a man between 40 and 49 years old who had recovered from COVID-19. Both conserved end residues are trimmed from each CDR3. Fields, in order: V gene, J gene, D gene, CDR3 protein. D genes are given only for firm matches.

TRBV18	TRBJ2-2	TRBD1	ASSPRLQGARGTGELF
TRBV7-6	TRBJ2-1	TRBD2	ASSLTSGRGNEQF
TRBV7-2	TRBJ2-5	TRBD2	ASSSGTSGALGAQY
TRBV2	TRBJ1-5	TRBD1	ASSPRRGRGSNQPQH
TRBV30	TRBJ2-2	NA	AWSLTPAGNTGELF
TRBV5-1	TRBJ1-3	TRBD1	ASRQNAWDRTSSGNTIY
TRBV6-6	TRBJ2-5	NA	ASSLSGQRAQETQY
TRBV7-2	TRBJ1-1	TRBD1	ASSPAWTGGSF
TRBV9	TRBJ1-4	NA	ASSVGNSPNEKLF
TRBV7-2	TRBJ2-3	TRBD2	ASSPLAGGATDTQY
TRBV20-1	TRBJ2-7	NA	SASQGKTYEQY
TRBV29-1	TRBJ1-3	TRBD1	SVASGQGIYSGNTIY
TRBV25-1	TRBJ1-6	TRBD1	ASSEWEGTGHSPLH
TRBV5-5	TRBJ2-7	TRBD2	ASSASLAGGLDEQY
TRBV19	TRBJ2-3	NA	ASSSGVPADTQY
TRBV19	TRBJ2-7	TRBD2	ASSIDLRGAVEQY
TRBV7-2	TRBJ2-7	TRBD2	ASSVAGLGYEQY
TRBV19	TRBJ2-6	TRBD2	ASSMREAGANVLT
TRBV5-5	TRBJ1-2	TRBD1	ASSSQTGPYGYT
TRBV19	TRBJ1-1	NA	ASKPQGGEAF
TRBV28	TRBJ1-4	TRBD1	ASSSPGQGGEKLF
TRBV7-2	TRBJ2-7	NA	ASSLELGASYEQY
TRBV3-1/TRBV3-2	TRBJ1-3	NA	ASSQDRSGNTIY
TRBV20-1	TRBJ1-1	NA	SANSYTEAF
TRBV10-3	TRBJ2-1	TRBD1	AIKTLGQGVKNEQF
TRBV18	TRBJ1-1	TRBD1	ASSPPTGGYAEAF
TRBV5-1	TRBJ1-1	TRBD1	ASSLTGSNTEAF
TRBV5-8	TRBJ2-2	NA	ASSLGFGNTGELF
TRBV10-3	TRBJ1-1	NA	AISSLGQKEGGRTEAF
TRBV18	TRBJ1-4	TRBD1	ASSSQGESEKLF
TRBV6-6	TRBJ2-1	TRBD2	ASTRTSGSSYNEQF
TRBV3-1/TRBV3-2	TRBJ2-1	NA	ASSRVRGYRSSYNEQF
TRBV9	TRBJ2-5	NA	ASSDPQGSQETQY
TRBV19	TRBJ2-3	TRBD2	ASSPQRLAGASTDTQY
TRBV25-1	TRBJ1-2	NA	ASGEGGLHGYT
TRBV7-9	TRBJ2-7	TRBD1	ASSADRGGQY
TRBV2	TRBJ2-2	TRBD1	AGGQGAGELF
TRBV30	TRBJ2-1	NA	AWNGRNNEQF
TRBV5-8	TRBJ1-4	TRBD1	ASSLGQGAEKLF
TRBV4-2	TRBJ2-1	NA	ASSQDRQGSYNEQF
TRBV7-2	TRBJ1-6	NA	ASSFPAGGIDSPLH
TRBV15	TRBJ2-7	NA	ATGTGGGVDEQY